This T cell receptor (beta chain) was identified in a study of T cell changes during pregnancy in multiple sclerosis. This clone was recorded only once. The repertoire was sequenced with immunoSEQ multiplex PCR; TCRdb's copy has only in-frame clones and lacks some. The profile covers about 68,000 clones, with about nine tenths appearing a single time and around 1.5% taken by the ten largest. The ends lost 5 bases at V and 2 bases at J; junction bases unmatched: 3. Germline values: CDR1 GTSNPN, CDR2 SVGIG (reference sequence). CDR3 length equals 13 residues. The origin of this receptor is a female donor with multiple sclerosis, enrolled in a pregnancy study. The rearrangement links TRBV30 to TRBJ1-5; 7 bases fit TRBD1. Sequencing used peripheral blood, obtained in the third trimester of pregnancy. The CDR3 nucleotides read TGTGCCTGGGGGGACAGCCGCAATCAGCCCCAGCATTTT. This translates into CAWGDSRNQPQHF. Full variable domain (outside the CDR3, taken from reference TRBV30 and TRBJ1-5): SQTIHQWPATLVQPVGSPLSLECTVEGTSNPNLYWYRQAAGRGLQLLFYSVGIGQISSEVPQNLSASRPQDRQFILSSKKLLLSDSGFYLCAWGDSRNQPQHFGDGTRLSIL.